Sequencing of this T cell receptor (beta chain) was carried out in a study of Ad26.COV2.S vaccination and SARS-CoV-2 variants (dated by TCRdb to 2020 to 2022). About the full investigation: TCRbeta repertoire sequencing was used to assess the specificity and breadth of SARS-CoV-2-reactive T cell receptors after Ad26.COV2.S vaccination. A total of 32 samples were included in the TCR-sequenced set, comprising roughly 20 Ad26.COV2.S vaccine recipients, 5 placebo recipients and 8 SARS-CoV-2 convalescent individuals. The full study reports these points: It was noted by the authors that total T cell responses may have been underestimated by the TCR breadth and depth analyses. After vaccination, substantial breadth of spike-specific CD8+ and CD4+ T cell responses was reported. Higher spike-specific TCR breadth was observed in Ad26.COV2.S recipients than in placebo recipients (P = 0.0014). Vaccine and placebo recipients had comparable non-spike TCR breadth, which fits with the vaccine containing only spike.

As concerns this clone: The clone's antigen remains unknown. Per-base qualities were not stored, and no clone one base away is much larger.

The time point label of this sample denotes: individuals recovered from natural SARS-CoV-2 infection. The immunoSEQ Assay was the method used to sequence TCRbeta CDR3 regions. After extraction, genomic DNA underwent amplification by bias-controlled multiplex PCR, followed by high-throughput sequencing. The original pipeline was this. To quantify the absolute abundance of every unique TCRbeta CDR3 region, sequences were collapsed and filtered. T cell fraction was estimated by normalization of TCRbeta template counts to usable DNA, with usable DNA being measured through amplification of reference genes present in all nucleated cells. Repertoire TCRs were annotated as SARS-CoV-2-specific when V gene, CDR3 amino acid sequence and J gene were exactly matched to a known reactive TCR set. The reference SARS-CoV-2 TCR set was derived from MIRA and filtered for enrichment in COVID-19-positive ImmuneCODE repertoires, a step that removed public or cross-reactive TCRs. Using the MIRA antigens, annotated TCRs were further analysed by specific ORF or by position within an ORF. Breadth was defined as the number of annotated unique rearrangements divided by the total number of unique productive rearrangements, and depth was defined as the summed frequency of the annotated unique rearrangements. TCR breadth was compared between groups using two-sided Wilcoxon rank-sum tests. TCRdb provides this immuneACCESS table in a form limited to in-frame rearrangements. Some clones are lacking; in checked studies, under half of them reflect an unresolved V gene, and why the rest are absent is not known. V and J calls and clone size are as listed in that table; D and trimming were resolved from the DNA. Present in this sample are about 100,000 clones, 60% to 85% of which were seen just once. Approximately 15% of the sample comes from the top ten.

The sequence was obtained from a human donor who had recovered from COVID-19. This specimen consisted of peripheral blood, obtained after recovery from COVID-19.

The CDR3 has the sequence CASSFEQGARGTEAFF. The nucleotide sequence is TGTGCCAGCAGTTTCGAACAGGGGGCGCGGGGCACTGAAGCTTTCTTT. The chain is assembled from TRBV7-2 and TRBJ1-1, with 9 middle bases fitting TRBD1. CDR1 is given as SGHTA and CDR2 as FQGNSA, both from the germline V gene. At the junction V is shortened by 6 bases and J by 4 bases; bases outside the gene matches: 12. Spanning cysteine to phenylalanine, the CDR3 consists of 16 amino acids. The entry retains the CDR3 DNA only, 48 bases that are in frame from base 1.